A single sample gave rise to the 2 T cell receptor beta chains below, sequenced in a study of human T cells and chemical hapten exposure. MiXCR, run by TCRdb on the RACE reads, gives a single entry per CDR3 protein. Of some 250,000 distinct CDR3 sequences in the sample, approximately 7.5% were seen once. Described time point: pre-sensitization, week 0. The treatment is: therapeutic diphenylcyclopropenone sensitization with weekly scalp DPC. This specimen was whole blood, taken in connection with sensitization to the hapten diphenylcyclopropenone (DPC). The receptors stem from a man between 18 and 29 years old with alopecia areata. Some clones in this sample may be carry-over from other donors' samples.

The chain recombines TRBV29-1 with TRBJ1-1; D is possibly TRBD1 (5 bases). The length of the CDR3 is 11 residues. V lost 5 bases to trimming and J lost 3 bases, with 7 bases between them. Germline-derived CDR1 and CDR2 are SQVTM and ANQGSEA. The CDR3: CSVLQDTEAFF. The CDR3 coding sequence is TGCAGCGTTTTACAGGACACTGAAGCTTTCTTT.

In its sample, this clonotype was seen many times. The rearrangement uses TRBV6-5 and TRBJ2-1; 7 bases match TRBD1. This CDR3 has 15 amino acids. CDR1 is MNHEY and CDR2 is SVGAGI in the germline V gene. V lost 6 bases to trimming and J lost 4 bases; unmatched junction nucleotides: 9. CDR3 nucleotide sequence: TGTGCCAGCAGACACGGGACAGCCGCTTACAATGAGCAGTTCTTC. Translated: CASRHGTAAYNEQFF.